This TCR beta chain was recovered during a study of PD-L1 blockade in urothelial cancer. Patient disease was locally advanced or metastatic urothelial carcinoma. Each patient gave between 1 and 8 samples, pretreatment and on-treatment. The assay was immunoSEQ multiplex PCR, and TCRdb's table has in-frame clones only and misses some. The table has about 51,000 clones, approximately 83% seen once. Germline loops: CDR1 SQVTM, CDR2 ANQGSEA. The CDR3 runs 13 residues. V shed 4 bases, J shed 2 bases, and the junction held 3 bases outside the gene matches. The chain combines TRBV29-1 with TRBJ2-7; 9 bases agree with TRBD2. The sequence derives from a man between 60 and 75 years old with urothelial cancer. The sequenced sample was PBMCs, obtained around atezolizumab (anti-PD-L1) treatment. CDR3 region: CSVGASGTYEQYF. CDR3 DNA: TGCAGCGTTGGGGCTAGCGGGACCTACGAGCAGTACTTC.